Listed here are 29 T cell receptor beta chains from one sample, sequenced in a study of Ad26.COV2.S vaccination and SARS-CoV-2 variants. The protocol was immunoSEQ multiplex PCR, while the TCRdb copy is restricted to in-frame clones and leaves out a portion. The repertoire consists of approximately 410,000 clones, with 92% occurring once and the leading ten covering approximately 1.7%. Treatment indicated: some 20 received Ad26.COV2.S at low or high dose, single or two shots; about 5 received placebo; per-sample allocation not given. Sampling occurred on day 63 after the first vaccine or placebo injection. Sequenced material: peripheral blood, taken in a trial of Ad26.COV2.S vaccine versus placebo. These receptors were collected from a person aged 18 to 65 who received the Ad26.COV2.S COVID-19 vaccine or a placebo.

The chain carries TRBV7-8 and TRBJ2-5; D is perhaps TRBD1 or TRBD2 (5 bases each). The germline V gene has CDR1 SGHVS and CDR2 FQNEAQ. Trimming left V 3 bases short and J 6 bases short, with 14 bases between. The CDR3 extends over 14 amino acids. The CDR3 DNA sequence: TGTGCCAGCAGCTTGGGACCCGAAATGAAGACCCAGTACTTC. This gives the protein CASSLGPEMKTQYF.

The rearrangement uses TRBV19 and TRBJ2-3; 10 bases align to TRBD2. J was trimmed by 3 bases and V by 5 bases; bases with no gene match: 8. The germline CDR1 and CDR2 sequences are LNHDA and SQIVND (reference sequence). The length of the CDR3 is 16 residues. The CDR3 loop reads CASSFRSGGATDTQYF. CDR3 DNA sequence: TGTGCCAGTAGTTTTAGGAGCGGGGGGGCGACAGATACGCAGTATTTT.

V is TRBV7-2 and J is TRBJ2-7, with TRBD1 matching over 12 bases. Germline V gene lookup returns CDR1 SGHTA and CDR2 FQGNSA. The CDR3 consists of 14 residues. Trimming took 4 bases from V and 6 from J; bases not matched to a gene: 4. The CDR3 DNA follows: TGTGCCAGCAGCTCCGGGACAGGGGGCGTCGAGCAGTACTTC. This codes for CASSSGTGGVEQYF.

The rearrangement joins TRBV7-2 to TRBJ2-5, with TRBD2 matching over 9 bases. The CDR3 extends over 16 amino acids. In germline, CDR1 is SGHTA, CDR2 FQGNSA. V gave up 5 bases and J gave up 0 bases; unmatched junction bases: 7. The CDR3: CASSPPGLAYQETQYF. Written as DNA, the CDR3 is TGTGCCAGCAGCCCTCCGGGACTAGCCTACCAAGAGACCCAGTACTTC.

The CDR3 region has the DNA TGTGCCAGCAGCAGATTGACAGGGGGCCTCCAAGAGACCCAGTACTTC. Its translation is CASSRLTGGLQETQYF. The chain recombines TRBV7-9 with TRBJ2-5; 10 positions agree with TRBD1. J was trimmed by 1 base and V by 5 bases; bases with no gene match: 7. Germline V gene sequence: CDR1 SEHNR, CDR2 FQNEAQ (reference sequence). The CDR3 has 16 residues.

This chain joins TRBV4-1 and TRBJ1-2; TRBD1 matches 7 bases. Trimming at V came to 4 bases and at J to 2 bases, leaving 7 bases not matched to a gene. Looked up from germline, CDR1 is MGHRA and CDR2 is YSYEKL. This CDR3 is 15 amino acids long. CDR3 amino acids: CASSLRTGENYGYTF. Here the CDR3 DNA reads TGCGCCAGCAGCCTCCGGACAGGAGAAAACTATGGCTACACCTTC.

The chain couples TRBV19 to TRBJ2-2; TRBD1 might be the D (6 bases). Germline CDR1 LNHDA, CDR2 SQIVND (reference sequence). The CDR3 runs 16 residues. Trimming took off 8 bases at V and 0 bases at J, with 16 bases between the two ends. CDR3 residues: CASFKRRTANTGELFF. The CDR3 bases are TGTGCCAGTTTTAAACGGCGGACAGCGAACACCGGGGAGCTGTTTTTT. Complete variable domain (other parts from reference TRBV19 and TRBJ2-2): DGGITQSPKYLFRKEGQNVTLSCEQNLNHDAMYWYRQDPGQGLRLIYYSQIVNDFQKGDIAEGYSVSREKKESFPLTVTSAQKNPTAFYLCASFKRRTANTGELFFGEGSRLTVL.

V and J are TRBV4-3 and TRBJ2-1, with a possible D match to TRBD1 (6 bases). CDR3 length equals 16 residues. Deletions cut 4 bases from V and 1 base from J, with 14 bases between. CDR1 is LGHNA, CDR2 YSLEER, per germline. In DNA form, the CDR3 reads TGCGCCAGCAGCCGTGGTGTCAGGGGATCCTACAATGAGCAGTTCTTC. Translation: CASSRGVRGSYNEQFF.

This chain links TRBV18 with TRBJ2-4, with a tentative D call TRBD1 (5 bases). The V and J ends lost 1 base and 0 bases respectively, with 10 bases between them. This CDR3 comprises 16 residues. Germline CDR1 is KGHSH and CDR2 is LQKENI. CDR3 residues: CASSPRQPTAKNIQYF. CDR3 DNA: TGTGCCAGCTCACCACGACAGCCGACAGCCAAAAACATTCAGTACTTC.

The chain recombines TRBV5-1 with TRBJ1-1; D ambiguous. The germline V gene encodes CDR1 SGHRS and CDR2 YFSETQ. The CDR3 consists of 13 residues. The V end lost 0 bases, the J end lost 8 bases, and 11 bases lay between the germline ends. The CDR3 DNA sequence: TGCGCCAGCAGCTTGGCCAGCAGGCCCGAAGCTTTCTTT. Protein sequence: CASSLASRPEAFF. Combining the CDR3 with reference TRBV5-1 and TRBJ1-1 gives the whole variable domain KAGVTQTPRYLIKTRGQQVTLSCSPISGHRSVSWYQQTPGQGLQFLFEYFSETQRNKGNFPGRFSGRQFSNSRSEMNVSTLELGDSALYLCASSLASRPEAFFGQGTRLTVV.

This CDR3 reads CASSGGGGLSYNEQFF. The CDR3 DNA sequence: TGTGCCAGCAGCGGTGGGGGGGGACTCTCCTACAATGAGCAGTTCTTC. The chain carries TRBV3-1 (or the pseudogene TRBV3-2) and TRBJ2-1; 7 bases match TRBD2. After removal of 5 bases from V and 0 bases from J, the junction contained 7 bases not matched to a gene. Germline CDR1 reads LGHDT; CDR2 reads YNNKEL (reference sequence). This CDR3 has 16 amino acids.

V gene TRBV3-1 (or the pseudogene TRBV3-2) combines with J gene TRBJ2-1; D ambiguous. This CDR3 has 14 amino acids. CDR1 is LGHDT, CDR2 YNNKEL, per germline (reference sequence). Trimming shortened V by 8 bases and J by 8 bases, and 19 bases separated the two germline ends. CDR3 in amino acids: CASAEVARLDEQFF. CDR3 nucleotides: TGTGCCAGCGCTGAAGTGGCCCGGTTAGATGAGCAGTTCTTC.

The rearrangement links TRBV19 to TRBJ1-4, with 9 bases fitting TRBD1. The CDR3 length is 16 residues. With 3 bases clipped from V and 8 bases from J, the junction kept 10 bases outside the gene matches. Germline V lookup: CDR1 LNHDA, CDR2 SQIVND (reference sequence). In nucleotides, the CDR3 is TGTGCCAGTAGTATTCGGCGAGGGACAGGGTACGAAAAACTGTTTTTT. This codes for CASSIRRGTGYEKLFF.

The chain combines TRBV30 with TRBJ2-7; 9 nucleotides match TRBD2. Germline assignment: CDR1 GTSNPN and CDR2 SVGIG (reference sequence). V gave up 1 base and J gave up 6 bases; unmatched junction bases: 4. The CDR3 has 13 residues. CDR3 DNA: TGTGCCTGGAGTGCGGCGGGGGGGGGCGAGCAGTACTTC. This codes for CAWSAAGGGEQYF.

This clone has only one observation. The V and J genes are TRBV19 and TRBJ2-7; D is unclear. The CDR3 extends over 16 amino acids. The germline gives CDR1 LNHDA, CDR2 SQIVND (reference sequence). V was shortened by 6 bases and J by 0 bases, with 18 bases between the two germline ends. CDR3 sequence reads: CASRTGRADSSYEQYF. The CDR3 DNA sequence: TGTGCCAGTAGGACCGGACGGGCGGATAGCTCCTACGAGCAGTACTTC.

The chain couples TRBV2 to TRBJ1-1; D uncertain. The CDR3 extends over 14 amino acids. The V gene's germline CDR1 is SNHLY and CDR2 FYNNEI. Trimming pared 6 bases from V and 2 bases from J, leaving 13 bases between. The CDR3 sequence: CASSHRALNTEAFF. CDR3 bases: TGTGCCAGCAGCCACCGGGCCTTAAACACTGAAGCTTTCTTT.

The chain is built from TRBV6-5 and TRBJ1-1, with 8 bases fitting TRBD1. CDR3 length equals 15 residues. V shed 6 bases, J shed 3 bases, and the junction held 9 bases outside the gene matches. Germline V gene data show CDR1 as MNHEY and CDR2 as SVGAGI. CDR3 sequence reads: CASRKTGVKDTEAFF. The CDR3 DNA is TGTGCCAGCAGGAAGACAGGGGTTAAGGACACTGAAGCTTTCTTT.

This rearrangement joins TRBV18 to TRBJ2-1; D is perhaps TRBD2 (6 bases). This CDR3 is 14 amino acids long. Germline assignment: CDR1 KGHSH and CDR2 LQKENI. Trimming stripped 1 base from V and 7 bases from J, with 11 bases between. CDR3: CASSPRDSLNEQFF. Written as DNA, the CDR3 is TGTGCCAGCTCACCACGGGACTCCCTAAATGAGCAGTTCTTC.

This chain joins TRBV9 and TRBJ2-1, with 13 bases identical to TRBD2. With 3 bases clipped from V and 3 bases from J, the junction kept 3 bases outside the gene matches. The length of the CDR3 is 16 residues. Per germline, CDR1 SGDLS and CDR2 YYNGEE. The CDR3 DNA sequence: TGTGCCAGCAGCGCTGGGACTAGCGGGGTCTACAATGAGCAGTTCTTC. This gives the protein CASSAGTSGVYNEQFF.

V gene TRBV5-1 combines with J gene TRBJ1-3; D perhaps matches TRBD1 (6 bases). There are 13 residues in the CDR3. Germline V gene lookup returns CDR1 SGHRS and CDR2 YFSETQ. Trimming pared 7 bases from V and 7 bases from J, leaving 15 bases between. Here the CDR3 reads CASGTTGTNTIYF. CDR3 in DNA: TGCGCCAGCGGGACAACAGGGACGAACACCATATATTTT.

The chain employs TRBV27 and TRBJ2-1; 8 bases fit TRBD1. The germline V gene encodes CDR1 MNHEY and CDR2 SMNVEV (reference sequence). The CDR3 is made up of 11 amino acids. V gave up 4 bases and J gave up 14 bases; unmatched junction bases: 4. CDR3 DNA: TGTGCCAGCAGTTCCGGACAGGGAGAGTTCTTC. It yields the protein CASSSGQGEFF.

The CDR3 DNA follows: TGTGCCAGCAGCAAAGGACAGGGTAATAGCAATCAGCCCCAGCATTTT. Amino acids: CASSKGQGNSNQPQHF. The chain is built from TRBV7-9 and TRBJ1-5, with 8 bases fitting TRBD1. V dropped 5 bases and J dropped 0; count of bases not matched to a gene: 6. Germline V CDR1 and CDR2: SEHNR, FQNEAQ (reference sequence). There are 16 residues in the CDR3.

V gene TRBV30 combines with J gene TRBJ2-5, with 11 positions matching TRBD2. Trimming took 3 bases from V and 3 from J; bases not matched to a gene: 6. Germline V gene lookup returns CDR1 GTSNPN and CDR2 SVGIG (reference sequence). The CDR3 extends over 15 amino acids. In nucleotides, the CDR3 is TGTGCCTGGAGGACTAGCGGGGTGAAAAAAGAGACCCAGTACTTC. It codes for CAWRTSGVKKETQYF.

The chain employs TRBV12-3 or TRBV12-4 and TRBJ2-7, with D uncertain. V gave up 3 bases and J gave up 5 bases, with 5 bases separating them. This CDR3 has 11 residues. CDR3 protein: CASSFGDEQYF. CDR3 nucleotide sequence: TGTGCCAGCAGTTTTGGTGACGAGCAGTACTTC.

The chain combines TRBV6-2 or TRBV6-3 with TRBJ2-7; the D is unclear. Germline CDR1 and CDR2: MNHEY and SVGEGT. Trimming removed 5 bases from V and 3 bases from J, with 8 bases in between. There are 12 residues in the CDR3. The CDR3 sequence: CASSTSHYEQYF. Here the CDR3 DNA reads TGTGCCAGCAGTACCAGCCACTACGAGCAGTACTTC.

CDR3 sequence (DNA): TGTGCCAGCAGAACCACAGGGATTTCAGATACGCAGTATTTT. Protein: CASRTTGISDTQYF. The J gene is TRBJ2-3, the V gene TRBV28; TRBD1 is a possible D gene (6 bases). Germline assignment: CDR1 MDHEN and CDR2 SYDVKM. CDR3 length: 14 residues. V was pared by 6 bases and J by 4 bases, with 14 bases between.

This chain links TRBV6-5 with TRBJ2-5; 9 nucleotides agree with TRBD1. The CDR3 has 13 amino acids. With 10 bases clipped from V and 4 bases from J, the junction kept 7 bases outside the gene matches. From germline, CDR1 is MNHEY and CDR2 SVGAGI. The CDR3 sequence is CANSLDRGETQYF. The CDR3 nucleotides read TGTGCCAACAGCCTGGACAGGGGAGAGACCCAGTACTTC.

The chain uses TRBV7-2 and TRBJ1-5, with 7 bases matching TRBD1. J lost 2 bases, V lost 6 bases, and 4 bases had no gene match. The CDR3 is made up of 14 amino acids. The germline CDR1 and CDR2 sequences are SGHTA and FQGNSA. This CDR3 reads CASSRTGGNQPQHF. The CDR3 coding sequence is TGTGCCAGCAGTCGGACAGGCGGCAATCAGCCCCAGCATTTT. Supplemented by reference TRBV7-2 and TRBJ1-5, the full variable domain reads GAGVSQSPSNKVTEKGKDVELRCDPISGHTALYWYRQSLGQGLEFLIYFQGNSAPDKSGLPSDRFSAERTGGSVSTLTIQRTQQEDSAVYLCASSRTGGNQPQHFGDGTRLSIL.

The CDR3, as DNA: TGCAGCGTGAATGGGGGCCCAGGGGCCAACGTCCTGACTTTC. Its protein is CSVNGGPGANVLTF. The rearrangement links TRBV29-1 to TRBJ2-6; tentative D call: TRBD1 (6 bases). V was pared by 6 bases and J by 4 bases, with 13 bases between. CDR3 length: 14 amino acids. Germline loops: CDR1 SQVTM, CDR2 ANQGSEA.